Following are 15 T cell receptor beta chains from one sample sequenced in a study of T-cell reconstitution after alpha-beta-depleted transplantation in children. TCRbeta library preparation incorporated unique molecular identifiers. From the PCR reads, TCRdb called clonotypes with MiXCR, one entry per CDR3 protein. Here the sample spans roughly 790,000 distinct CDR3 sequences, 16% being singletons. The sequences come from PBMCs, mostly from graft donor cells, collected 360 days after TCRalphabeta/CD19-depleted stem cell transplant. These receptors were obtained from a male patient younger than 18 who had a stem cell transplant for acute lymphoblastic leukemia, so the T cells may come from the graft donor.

CDR3 nucleotides: TGCGCCAGCAGCCCCGAAGGGTCCTCCCCTTCCTACGAGCAGTACTTC. Protein sequence: CASSPEGSSPSYEQYF. The chain uses TRBV5-1 and TRBJ2-7; D not resolved. With 4 bases removed from V and 1 base from J, the gap between germline ends came to 18 bases. This CDR3 comprises 16 residues. Per germline, CDR1 SGHRS and CDR2 YFSETQ.

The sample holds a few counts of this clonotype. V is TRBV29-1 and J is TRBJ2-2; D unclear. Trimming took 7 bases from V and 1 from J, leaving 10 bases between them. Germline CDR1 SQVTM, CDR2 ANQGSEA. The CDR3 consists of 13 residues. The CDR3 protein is CSGGRGNTGELFF. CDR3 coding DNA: TGCAGCGGGGGTAGAGGGAACACCGGGGAGCTGTTTTTT.

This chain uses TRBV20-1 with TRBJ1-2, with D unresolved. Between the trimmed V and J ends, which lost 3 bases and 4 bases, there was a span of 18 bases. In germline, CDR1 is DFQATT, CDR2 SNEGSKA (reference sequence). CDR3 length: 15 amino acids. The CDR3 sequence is CSARKGGKEGYGYTF. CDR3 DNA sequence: TGCAGTGCTAGGAAAGGAGGGAAGGAAGGCTATGGCTACACCTTC.

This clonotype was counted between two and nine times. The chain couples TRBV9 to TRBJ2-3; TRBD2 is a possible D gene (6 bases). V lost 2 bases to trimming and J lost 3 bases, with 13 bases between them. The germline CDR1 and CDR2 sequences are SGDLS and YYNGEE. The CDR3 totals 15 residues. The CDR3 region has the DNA TGTGCCAGCAGCGTGGGACTCACCCCTACAGATACGCAGTATTTT. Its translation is CASSVGLTPTDTQYF.

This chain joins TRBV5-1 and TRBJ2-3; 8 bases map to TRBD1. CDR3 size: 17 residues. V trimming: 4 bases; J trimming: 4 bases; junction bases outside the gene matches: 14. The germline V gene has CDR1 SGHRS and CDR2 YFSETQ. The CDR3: CASSTRGQGTPADTQYF. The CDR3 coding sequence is TGCGCCAGCAGCACTCGAGGACAGGGAACGCCAGCAGATACGCAGTATTTT.

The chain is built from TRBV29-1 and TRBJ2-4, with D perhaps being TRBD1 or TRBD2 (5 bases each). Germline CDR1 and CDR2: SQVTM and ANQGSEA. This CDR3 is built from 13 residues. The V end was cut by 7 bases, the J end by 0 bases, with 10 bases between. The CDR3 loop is CSGSGTAKNIQYF. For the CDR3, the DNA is TGCAGCGGTTCCGGGACAGCCAAAAACATTCAGTACTTC.

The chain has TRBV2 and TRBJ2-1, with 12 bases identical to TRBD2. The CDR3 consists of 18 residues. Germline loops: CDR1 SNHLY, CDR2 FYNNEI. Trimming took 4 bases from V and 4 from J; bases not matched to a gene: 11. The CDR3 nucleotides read TGTGCCAGCAGTGTCCCGCTAGCGGGAGGGCCTCGGTACAATGAGCAGTTCTTC. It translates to CASSVPLAGGPRYNEQFF.

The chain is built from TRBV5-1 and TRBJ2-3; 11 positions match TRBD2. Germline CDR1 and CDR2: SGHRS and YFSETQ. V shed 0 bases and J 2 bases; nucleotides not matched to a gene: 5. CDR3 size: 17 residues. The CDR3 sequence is CASSLERLAGTTDTQYF. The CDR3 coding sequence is TGCGCCAGCAGCTTGGAAAGACTAGCGGGGACCACAGATACGCAGTATTTT.

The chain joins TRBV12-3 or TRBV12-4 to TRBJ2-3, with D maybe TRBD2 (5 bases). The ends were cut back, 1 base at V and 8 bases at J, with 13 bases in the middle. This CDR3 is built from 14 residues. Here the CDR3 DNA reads TGTGCCAGCAGTTTAGTGGCAGCGGCCGGTACGCAGTATTTT. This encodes CASSLVAAAGTQYF.

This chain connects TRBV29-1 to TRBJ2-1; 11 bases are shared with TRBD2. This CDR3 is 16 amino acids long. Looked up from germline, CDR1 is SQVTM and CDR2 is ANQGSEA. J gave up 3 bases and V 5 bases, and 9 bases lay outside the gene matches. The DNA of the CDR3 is TGCAGCGTTCCGGGTTTAGCGGGAGGGTTCTACAATGAGCAGTTCTTC. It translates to CSVPGLAGGFYNEQFF.

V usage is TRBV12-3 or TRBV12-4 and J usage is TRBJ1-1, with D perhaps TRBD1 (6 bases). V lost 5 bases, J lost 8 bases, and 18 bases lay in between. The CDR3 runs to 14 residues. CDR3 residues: CASSPRDRLTEAFF. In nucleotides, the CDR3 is TGTGCCAGCAGTCCCAGAGACAGGCTTACAGAAGCTTTCTTT.

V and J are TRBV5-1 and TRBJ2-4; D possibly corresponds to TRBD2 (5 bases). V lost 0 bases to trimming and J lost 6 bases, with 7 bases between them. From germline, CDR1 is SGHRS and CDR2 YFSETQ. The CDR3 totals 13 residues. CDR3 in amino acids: CASSLDGINIQYF. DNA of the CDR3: TGCGCCAGCAGCTTGGACGGGATAAACATTCAGTACTTC. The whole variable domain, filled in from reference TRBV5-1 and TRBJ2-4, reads KAGVTQTPRYLIKTRGQQVTLSCSPISGHRSVSWYQQTPGQGLQFLFEYFSETQRNKGNFPGRFSGRQFSNSRSEMNVSTLELGDSALYLCASSLDGINIQYFGAGTRLSVL.

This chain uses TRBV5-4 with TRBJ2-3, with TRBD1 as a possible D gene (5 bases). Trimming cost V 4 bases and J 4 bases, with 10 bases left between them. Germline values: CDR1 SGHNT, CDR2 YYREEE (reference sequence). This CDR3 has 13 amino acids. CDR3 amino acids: CASSLKGPDTQYF. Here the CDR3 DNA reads TGTGCCAGCAGCCTCAAGGGGCCAGATACGCAGTATTTT. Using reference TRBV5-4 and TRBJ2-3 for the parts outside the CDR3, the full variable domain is ETGVTQSPTHLIKTRGQQVTLRCSSQSGHNTVSWYQQALGQGPQFIFQYYREEENGRGNFPPRFSGLQFPNYSSELNVNALELDDSALYLCASSLKGPDTQYFGPGTRLTVL.

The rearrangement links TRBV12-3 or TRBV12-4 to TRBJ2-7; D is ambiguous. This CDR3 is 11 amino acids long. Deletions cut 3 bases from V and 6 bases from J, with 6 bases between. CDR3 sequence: CASSFTREQYF. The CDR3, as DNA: TGTGCCAGCAGTTTTACGCGCGAGCAGTACTTC.

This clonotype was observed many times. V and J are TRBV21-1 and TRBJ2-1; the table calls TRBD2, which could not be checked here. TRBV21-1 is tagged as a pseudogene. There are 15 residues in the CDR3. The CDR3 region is CASSKGETLCMRQFF. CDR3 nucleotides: TGTGCCAGCAGCAAAGGGGAGACCCTCTGTATGAGGCAGTTCTTC.